These 7 T cell receptor beta chains came from one sample sequenced in a study of response to subunit inactivated influenza vaccine. TCRdb reprocessed the RT-PCR reads via MiXCR and lists one record per CDR3 protein. The data contain hundreds of thousands of distinct CDR3 sequences, approximately 15% of them singletons. This sample comprised PBMCs from blood, obtained less than 15 days before vaccination. The source of these receptors is a man aged 45 to 65 who received an inactivated influenza vaccine.

This clonotype was seen more than once but under ten times. In nucleotides, the CDR3 is TGTGCCAGCACCACCGGGACGTGGAACACTGAAGCTTTCTTT. Translation gives CASTTGTWNTEAFF. This chain connects TRBV12-3 or TRBV12-4 to TRBJ1-1; D perhaps matches TRBD1 (5 bases). CDR3 size: 14 residues. Trimming removed 7 bases from V and 1 base from J, with 13 bases in between.

This clonotype was seen repeatedly, ten times or more. This rearrangement joins TRBV20-1 to TRBJ2-1, with a possible D match to TRBD2 (5 bases). This CDR3 is 12 amino acids long. Trimming cost V 0 bases and J 8 bases, with 8 bases left between them. Germline CDR1 reads DFQATT; CDR2 reads SNEGSKA (reference sequence). The CDR3 protein is CSARDRRDEQFF. CDR3 bases: TGCAGTGCTAGAGATAGGCGGGATGAGCAGTTCTTC.

This clonotype has only a few counts. The chain uses TRBV7-8 and TRBJ1-5, with a tentative D call TRBD1 (5 bases). This CDR3 is built from 17 residues. V lost 4 bases and J 2 bases, leaving 18 bases between the germline ends. Germline V gives CDR1 SGHVS, CDR2 FQNEAQ. CDR3 sequence (DNA): TGTGCCAGCAGCTCGTTTGGGGCCTACCAAGGCAATCAGCCCCAGCATTTT. Its translation: CASSSFGAYQGNQPQHF.

This clonotype has a handful of counts. This chain connects TRBV5-1 to TRBJ2-2; D gene ambiguous. V was trimmed by 0 bases and J by 2 bases, leaving 17 bases between them. Germline assignment: CDR1 SGHRS and CDR2 YFSETQ. CDR3 size: 18 residues. This CDR3 reads CASSLALQRVINTGELFF. The DNA for the CDR3 is TGCGCCAGCAGCTTGGCTCTACAGCGAGTAATCAACACCGGGGAGCTGTTTTTT.

This clonotype came up a few times. The chain links TRBV4-3 to TRBJ1-4, with no clear D. Germline CDR1 LGHNA, CDR2 YSLEER. CDR3 size: 16 residues. V was trimmed by 4 bases and J by 3 bases, leaving 15 bases between them. For the CDR3, the DNA is TGCGCCAGCAGCCCCCGCCAGGACGGGGCTAATGAAAAACTGTTTTTT. Translation gives CASSPRQDGANEKLFF.

This clonotype showed up just a few times. The rearrangement links TRBV13 to TRBJ2-2; tentative D call: TRBD2 (6 bases). This CDR3 contains 16 residues. Germline-derived CDR1 and CDR2 are PRHDT and FYEKMQ (reference sequence). The V end lost 1 base, the J end lost 3 bases, and 12 bases lay between the germline ends. The DNA for the CDR3 is TGTGCCAGCAGCTTAGAGGAGGGCTCCTACACCGGGGAGCTGTTTTTT. This sequence encodes CASSLEEGSYTGELFF.

This clonotype occurred many times. The chain links TRBV4-3 to TRBJ2-2, with D hard to call. V was pared by 0 bases and J by 0 bases, with 8 bases between. This CDR3 spans 16 amino acids. CDR1 and CDR2 (germline): LGHNA, YSLEER. The CDR3 region is CASSQEEVSNTGELFF. Here the CDR3 DNA reads TGCGCCAGCAGCCAAGAAGAAGTGTCGAACACCGGGGAGCTGTTTTTT.